What follows are 29 T cell receptor beta chains derived from one specimen sequenced in a study of identical twins. In TCRdb, the 5' RACE reads were re-called with MiXCR into one record per CDR3 protein. This sample has approximately 700,000 distinct CDR3 sequences, with 5.5% to 7.5% found just once. The sample comprised naive T cells sorted from blood. The receptors originated from a man aged 18 to 35 in good health.

This chain connects TRBV7-2 to TRBJ2-7, with 7 positions matching TRBD2. The CDR3 extends over 16 amino acids. Germline lookup yields CDR1 SGHTA and CDR2 FQGNSA. V was clipped by 5 bases and J by 0 bases; unmatched bases: 10. The CDR3 spells CASSHGPGGSSYEQYF. The CDR3 region has the DNA TGTGCCAGCAGCCATGGCCCGGGCGGGAGCTCCTACGAGCAGTACTTC.

There are many counts of this clonotype. This chain connects TRBV15 to TRBJ2-1; D is unclear. The V end was cut by 0 bases, the J end by 9 bases, with 9 bases between. The germline gives CDR1 LNHNV, CDR2 YYDKDF (reference sequence). CDR3 length: 13 amino acids. This CDR3 is CATSRDLAFEQFF. The CDR3 DNA sequence: TGTGCCACCAGCAGAGATCTCGCTTTTGAGCAGTTCTTC. The entire variable domain, with the rest obtained from reference TRBV15 and TRBJ2-1, is as follows: DAMVIQNPRYQVTQFGKPVTLSCSQTLNHNVMYWYQQKSSQAPKLLFHYYDKDFNNEADTPDNFQSRRPNTSFCFLDIRSPGLGDTAMYLCATSRDLAFEQFFGPGTRLTVL.

This clonotype was recorded a few times. The gene calls are TRBV19 and TRBJ1-5; D unresolved. Germline assignment: CDR1 LNHDA and CDR2 SQIVND (reference sequence). V was clipped by 4 bases and J by 3 bases, with 4 bases between them. CDR3 length: 12 residues. This CDR3 reads CASSNPNQPQHF. DNA of the CDR3: TGTGCCAGTAGTAACCCCAATCAGCCCCAGCATTTT.

This clonotype was counted at least ten times. The rearrangement joins TRBV4-1 to TRBJ2-1; D unclear. The germline V and J ends were trimmed by 0 bases and 9 bases, with 12 bases remaining between them. There are 14 residues in the CDR3. The germline CDR1 and CDR2 sequences are MGHRA and YSYEKL. CDR3 residues: CASSQEPTAAEQFF. As DNA, the CDR3 is TGCGCCAGCAGCCAAGAACCGACCGCCGCTGAGCAGTTCTTC.

This clonotype was seen ten or more times. The chain employs TRBV6-5 and TRBJ1-5; a weak D match, TRBD1 (5 bases). Germline CDR1 MNHEY, CDR2 SVGAGI. The CDR3 runs 15 residues. V lost 4 bases to trimming and J lost 1 base, with 11 bases between them. The CDR3 region is CASSSAGDSNQPQHF. The CDR3 DNA follows: TGTGCCAGCAGTTCCGCTGGGGACAGCAATCAGCCCCAGCATTTT.

This clonotype was recorded many times. J is TRBJ1-4 and V is TRBV5-1; weak D call: TRBD1 (5 bases). From germline, CDR1 is SGHRS and CDR2 YFSETQ. Trimming left V 4 bases short and J 8 bases short, with 27 bases between. The CDR3 contains 18 residues. The CDR3 DNA sequence: TGCGCCAGCAGCGTCAATCCCCCGGGGACGCTTCTTGGGGAAAAACTGTTTTTT. Protein product: CASSVNPPGTLLGEKLFF.

The rearrangement uses TRBV29-1 and TRBJ2-3; tentative D call: TRBD2 (5 bases). The CDR3 covers 12 residues. V lost 4 bases, J lost 2 bases, and 7 bases lay in between. The germline V gene has CDR1 SQVTM and CDR2 ANQGSEA. The CDR3 loop is CSVAGDTDTQYF. CDR3 bases: TGCAGCGTTGCCGGGGACACAGATACGCAGTATTTT.

This clonotype was counted only a few times. This chain uses TRBV3-1 with TRBJ2-7, with D maybe TRBD2 (6 bases). V shed 4 bases and J shed 2 bases, with 18 bases lying between them. The germline V gene has CDR1 LGHDT and CDR2 YNNKEL (reference sequence). This CDR3 region has 16 residues. Here the CDR3 reads CASSPFGGTGAYEQYF. CDR3 sequence (DNA): TGTGCCAGCAGCCCATTTGGGGGGACTGGAGCCTACGAGCAGTACTTC.

In its sample, this clonotype was seen many times. The chain links TRBV15 to TRBJ2-1; 7 bases map to TRBD2. Germline V gene lookup returns CDR1 LNHNV and CDR2 YYDKDF (reference sequence). Germline trimming cut 5 bases from V and 0 bases from J; bases unmatched to any gene: 4. The CDR3 is 15 residues long. Here the CDR3 DNA reads TGTGCCACCAGCCAAAGCGGGACCTCCTACAATGAGCAGTTCTTC. It encodes CATSQSGTSYNEQFF.

The J gene is TRBJ2-1, the V gene TRBV10-3; 7 bases align to TRBD2. V lost 7 bases and J lost 4; bases outside the gene matches: 10. The CDR3 sequence is 15 residues long. Germline V gene lookup returns CDR1 ENHRY and CDR2 SYGVKD. CDR3 loop: CAITQKAREYNEQFF. Written as DNA, the CDR3 is TGTGCCATCACCCAAAAAGCGCGGGAGTACAATGAGCAGTTCTTC.

This clonotype showed up many times. The genes are TRBV20-1 and TRBJ1-6; TRBD1 aligns across 8 bases. Germline V gives CDR1 DFQATT, CDR2 SNEGSKA (reference sequence). The CDR3 runs 16 residues. V gave up 6 bases and J gave up 5 bases; unmatched junction bases: 12. The CDR3 is CSATGPPGQDNSPLHF. Here the CDR3 DNA reads TGCAGTGCAACTGGGCCACCGGGACAGGATAATTCACCCCTCCACTTT.

The chain has TRBV18 and TRBJ2-1; TRBD2 matches 9 bases. Germline values: CDR1 KGHSH, CDR2 LQKENI. The J segment lost 7 bases and the V segment lost 2 bases, leaving 6 bases of the junction unmatched. The CDR3 length is 15 residues. The CDR3 sequence is CASSPASGIRNEQFF. The CDR3 nucleotides are TGTGCCAGCTCACCAGCTAGCGGGATCCGTAATGAGCAGTTCTTC. The full variable domain, its missing parts supplied by reference TRBV18 and TRBJ2-1, is NAGVMQNPRHLVRRRGQEARLRCSPMKGHSHVYWYRQLPEEGLKFMVYLQKENIIDESGMPKERFSAEFPKEGPSILRIQQVVRGDSAAYFCASSPASGIRNEQFFGPGTRLTVL.

V and J are TRBV12-3 or TRBV12-4 and TRBJ2-1; 9 nucleotides align to TRBD2. V lost 3 bases, J lost 9 bases, and 9 bases stayed unmatched. The CDR3 runs to 15 residues. The CDR3 reads CASSFRASGAPEQFF. CDR3 DNA sequence: TGTGCCAGCAGTTTTCGGGCTAGCGGGGCTCCTGAGCAGTTCTTC.

This clonotype was found a few times. The chain has TRBV5-6 and TRBJ2-2; no firm D call. Looked up from germline, CDR1 is SGHDT and CDR2 is YYEEEE. The CDR3 has 14 amino acids. The germline V and J ends were trimmed by 6 bases and 0 bases, with 9 bases remaining between them. The DNA of the CDR3 is TGTGCCAGCACCTTCCGCCCGAACACCGGGGAGCTGTTTTTT. Translation: CASTFRPNTGELFF.

This clonotype has a count of ten or more. The rearrangement joins TRBV7-2 to TRBJ2-7; no firm D call. Germline CDR1 and CDR2: SGHTA and FQGNSA. Between the trimmed V and J ends, which lost 5 bases and 3 bases, there was a span of 14 bases. The CDR3 totals 14 residues. In nucleotides, the CDR3 is TGTGCCAGCAGCCTAACCCGGGCCGACTACGAGCAGTACTTC. Translating gives CASSLTRADYEQYF.

CDR3 sequence: CAWELGDTQYF. CDR3 DNA: TGTGCCTGGGAATTGGGAGATACGCAGTATTTT. The rearrangement joins TRBV30 to TRBJ2-3; no clear D. CDR1 and CDR2 from the germline V gene are GTSNPN and SVGIG (reference sequence). V was trimmed by 5 bases and J by 5 bases, leaving 8 bases between them. This CDR3 is built from 11 residues.

This clonotype was detected ten times or more. This chain uses TRBV25-1 with TRBJ1-1, with D possibly TRBD1 on 6 matching bases. The CDR3 loop spans 12 amino acids. V was trimmed by 6 bases and J by 8 bases, leaving 13 bases between them. Germline CDR1 and CDR2: MGHDK and SYGVNS. This chain's CDR3 is CASRGAGDEAFF. The CDR3 DNA is TGTGCCAGCAGGGGGGCAGGGGACGAAGCTTTCTTT.

This clonotype was seen at least ten times. In nucleotides, the CDR3 is TGCGCCAGCAGCCAAGACAGCTCCTACGAGCAGTACTTC. It specifies CASSQDSSYEQYF. The chain recombines TRBV4-3 with TRBJ2-7; no firm D call. CDR1 is LGHNA and CDR2 is YSLEER in the germline V gene. V lost 0 bases, J lost 0 bases, and 3 bases lay in between. The CDR3 sequence is 13 residues long.

This clonotype came up many times. CDR3 sequence: CASSPTTVRAAFF. The CDR3 bases are TGTGCCAGCAGTCCCACTACGGTGAGAGCAGCTTTCTTT. The J gene is TRBJ1-1, the V gene TRBV6-1; D uncertain. The germline CDR1 and CDR2 sequences are MNHNS and SASEGT. Trimming pared 5 bases from V and 10 bases from J, leaving 17 bases between. The CDR3 consists of 13 residues.

This clonotype was counted many times. The chain couples TRBV5-1 to TRBJ2-1, with 11 nucleotides matching TRBD2. The V gene end was trimmed by 5 bases and the J gene end by 2 bases; junction bases not matched to a gene: 6. This CDR3 region has 16 residues. CDR1 and CDR2 from the germline V gene are SGHRS and YFSETQ. The DNA of the CDR3 is TGCGCCAGCAGTTATGGGACTAGCGGTGCCTACAATGAGCAGTTCTTC. Its protein product is CASSYGTSGAYNEQFF. Using reference TRBV5-1 and TRBJ2-1 for the parts outside the CDR3, the full variable domain is KAGVTQTPRYLIKTRGQQVTLSCSPISGHRSVSWYQQTPGQGLQFLFEYFSETQRNKGNFPGRFSGRQFSNSRSEMNVSTLELGDSALYLCASSYGTSGAYNEQFFGPGTRLTVL.

This clonotype appeared many times. The V and J genes are TRBV24-1 and TRBJ2-1, with D possibly being TRBD2 (5 bases). Trimming left V 3 bases short and J 2 bases short, with 16 bases between. The CDR3 contains 17 residues. Germline-derived CDR1 and CDR2 are KGHDR and SFDVKD. CDR3 nucleotide sequence: TGTGCCACCAGTGATCCTAGAACTGAGGGCCCCTACAATGAGCAGTTCTTC. The encoded protein is CATSDPRTEGPYNEQFF.

This clonotype was detected many times. The rearrangement links TRBV5-1 to TRBJ2-7, with TRBD2 matching 9 bases. This CDR3 contains 17 residues. V trimming: 0 bases; J trimming: 4 bases; junction bases outside the gene matches: 11. Per the germline V gene, CDR1 is SGHRS and CDR2 is YFSETQ. CDR3 sequence reads: CASSLVPGLAGMYEQYV. CDR3 in DNA: TGCGCCAGCAGCTTGGTCCCCGGGCTAGCGGGAATGTACGAGCAGTACGTC.

This clonotype came up many times. V and J are TRBV7-9 and TRBJ1-3; D possibly corresponds to TRBD1 (6 bases). The CDR3 covers 16 residues. V lost 1 base and J 2 bases, leaving 12 bases between the germline ends. The germline CDR1 and CDR2 sequences are SEHNR and FQNEAQ (reference sequence). CDR3 amino acids: CASSLVRGAPGNTIYF. The DNA for the CDR3 is TGTGCCAGCAGCTTAGTCAGGGGAGCTCCTGGAAACACCATATATTTT.

As for this clonotype: A read error may be the cause here, since a much bigger clone is one base away. The rearrangement uses TRBV5-1 and TRBJ2-3; a weak D match, TRBD1 (5 bases). CDR1 and CDR2 (germline): SGHRS, YFSETQ. The CDR3 extends over 15 amino acids. The CDR3 region has the DNA TGCGCCAGCAGACCCCAGGGCGAAAGCACAGATATGCAGTATTTT. Its translation is CASRPQGESTDMQYF.

In this sample, this clonotype turned up many times. The chain carries TRBV29-1 and TRBJ2-5; 10 positions agree with TRBD1. The germline CDR1 and CDR2 sequences are SQVTM and ANQGSEA. The CDR3 totals 12 residues. V dropped 4 bases and J dropped 4; count of bases not matched to a gene: 0. The chain's CDR3 is CSVGTGGETQYF. CDR3 coding DNA: TGCAGCGTTGGGACAGGGGGAGAGACCCAGTACTTC.

The chain links TRBV20-1 to TRBJ1-1; the match to TRBD1 covers 9 bases. Germline loops: CDR1 DFQATT, CDR2 SNEGSKA (reference sequence). Trimming cost V 0 bases and J 0 bases; bases outside gene matches: 5. CDR3 size: 16 residues. The CDR3 coding sequence is TGCAGTGCTAGAGATTTGACAGGGGGGATGAACACTGAAGCTTTCTTT. Translated, it gives CSARDLTGGMNTEAFF.

This clonotype was picked up a small number of times. The gene calls are TRBV15 and TRBJ1-2; D is perhaps TRBD1 (5 bases). The germline CDR1 and CDR2 sequences are LNHNV and YYDKDF (reference sequence). This CDR3 has 15 residues. V lost 4 bases and J 2 bases, leaving 14 bases between the germline ends. The CDR3 loop is CATSTRGGANYGYTF. CDR3 nucleotide sequence: TGTGCCACCAGCACAAGGGGTGGGGCCAACTATGGCTACACCTTC. Full variable domain (remainder filled in from reference TRBV15 and TRBJ1-2): DAMVIQNPRYQVTQFGKPVTLSCSQTLNHNVMYWYQQKSSQAPKLLFHYYDKDFNNEADTPDNFQSRRPNTSFCFLDIRSPGLGDTAMYLCATSTRGGANYGYTFGSGTRLTVV.

The rearrangement joins TRBV5-1 to TRBJ1-2; a possible D gene is TRBD1 (6 bases). The CDR3 spans 17 residues. The V end was cut by 4 bases, the J end by 8 bases, with 27 bases between. From germline, CDR1 is SGHRS and CDR2 YFSETQ. CDR3 sequence (DNA): TGCGCCAGCAGCCCCGGCGGGGGAAGGACGGGGGCTGGAGGCTACACCTTC. Translated: CASSPGGGRTGAGGYTF.

This clonotype was seen repeatedly, ten times or more. J is TRBJ1-1 and V is TRBV20-1; TRBD1 matches 7 bases. The CDR3 covers 14 residues. The ends lost 5 bases at V and 1 base at J; junction bases unmatched: 7. Germline values: CDR1 DFQATT, CDR2 SNEGSKA (reference sequence). The CDR3 loop is CSALPGQTNTEAFF. The CDR3 region has the DNA TGCAGTGCTCTGCCGGGACAGACGAACACTGAAGCTTTCTTT.